This TCR beta chain originates from a study of early T cells in non-severe SARS-CoV-2 infection. Study-level information: Unsorted whole-blood RNA was sequenced in bulk, leaving chains unpaired.

Unique molecular identifier tags were affixed to discrete cDNA molecules. TCRdb recomputed calls from the 5' RACE reads with MiXCR, one row per CDR3 protein. Altogether 30,000 to 45,000 distinct CDR3 sequences are present, around 5.8% being singletons, with the ten largest covering 4% to 5.5%. The CDR3 extends over 12 amino acids. The germline V gene encodes CDR1 DFQATT and CDR2 SNEGSKA (reference sequence). V lost 5 bases and J lost 7; bases outside the gene matches: 2. The sample holds many counts of this clonotype. Sample: whole blood, taken at baseline. The clonotype comes from an adult who was a healthcare worker with PCR-confirmed SARS-CoV-2 infection or an uninfected control (not recorded which). The chain joins TRBV20-1 to TRBJ2-7; 13 bases match TRBD2. CDR3 in amino acids: CSAWTSGSEQYF. The CDR3 nucleotides read TGCAGTGCTTGGACTAGCGGGAGTGAGCAGTACTTC.